These 2 T cell receptor beta chains came from one sample sequenced in a study of blood T cell repertoires in COVID-19. Measured with immunoSEQ multiplex PCR; TCRdb has only the in-frame clones, and not every one. The data contain 55,000 to 65,000 clones, 89% of them singletons. Sequenced material: peripheral blood. The receptors derive from a woman aged 55-70 years with COVID-19, enrolled during active disease.

The chain uses TRBV27 and TRBJ2-3; 8 bases map to TRBD2. Trimming removed 5 bases from V and 5 bases from J; junction bases left unmatched: 3. Germline V lookup: CDR1 MNHEY, CDR2 SMNVEV (reference sequence). CDR3 size: 13 residues. CDR3 amino acids: CASSPREGDTQYF. Written as DNA, the CDR3 is TGTGCCAGCAGTCCTCGGGAGGGAGATACGCAGTATTTT.

The chain couples TRBV5-1 to TRBJ2-3; possibly TRBD1 for D (5 bases). The CDR3 contains 15 residues. The V and J ends lost 4 bases and 3 bases respectively, with 15 bases between them. Germline-derived CDR1 and CDR2 are SGHRS and YFSETQ. CDR3: CASSPPGSETDTQYF. In DNA, the CDR3 is TGCGCCAGCAGCCCTCCAGGGTCAGAAACAGATACGCAGTATTTT.